A selection of T cell receptor beta chains follows, all from one sample in a study of blood T cell repertoires in COVID-19. The data were produced by immunoSEQ multiplex PCR, yet TCRdb's version contains in-frame clones alone and is incomplete. The sample includes 200,000 or so clones, around 80% seen only once; the top ten take under 15%. Sequenced sample: peripheral blood. The receptors here all came from a man younger than 45 with active or convalescent COVID-19. Both conserved end residues are part of each CDR3. Each record gives: clone size, V gene, J gene, D gene, CDR3 DNA, CDR3 protein. The D gene is left open where the match is weak. Not all rows give a size; the values are once, few, many and, for expanded clones, a class.

size: -; V: TRBV5-4; J: TRBJ2-3; D: -; DNA: TGTGCCAGCAGCTCCGGGACTAGCACAGATACGCAGTATTTT; CDR3: CASSSGTSTDTQYF
size: -; V: TRBV12-3/TRBV12-4; J: TRBJ2-3; D: -; DNA: TGTGCCAGCAGTTGGGGGGGCACAGATACGCAGTATTTT; CDR3: CASSWGGTDTQYF
size: -; V: TRBV24-1; J: TRBJ2-1; D: -; DNA: TGTGCCACCCAGGCAGGTGAATACAATGAGCAGTTCTTC; CDR3: CATQAGEYNEQFF
size: -; V: TRBV29-1; J: TRBJ2-3; D: TRBD1; DNA: TGCAGCGTTGCCCGGACAGGGATGGTCACAGATACGCAGTATTTT; CDR3: CSVARTGMVTDTQYF
size: -; V: TRBV9; J: TRBJ2-3; D: TRBD1; DNA: TGTGCCAGCAGCCTTCGGGACAGGGGAGGAACAGATACGCAGTATTTT; CDR3: CASSLRDRGGTDTQYF
size: -; V: TRBV27; J: TRBJ2-7; D: -; DNA: TGTGCCAGCAGTCAGGTCGATATAGCGGCCAAGGTCTCCTACGAGCAGTACTTC; CDR3: CASSQVDIAAKVSYEQYF
size: -; V: TRBV28; J: TRBJ1-6; D: TRBD1; DNA: TGTGCCAGCAGTTTATGGACAGGGGGCCATTCACCCCTCCACTTT; CDR3: CASSLWTGGHSPLHF
size: few; V: TRBV5-6; J: TRBJ2-2; D: -; DNA: TGTGCCAGCAGCTTGGTGGTAGCGGCGAACACCGGGGAGCTGTTTTTT; CDR3: CASSLVVAANTGELFF
size: once; V: TRBV21-1; J: TRBJ1-6; D: -; DNA: TGTGCCAGTGGCCAACTCCCGGGGGGGGAGGATAATTCACCCCTCCACTTT; CDR3: CASGQLPGGEDNSPLHF
size: once; V: TRBV14; J: TRBJ1-4; D: TRBD1; DNA: TGTGCCAGCAGCCATTACCGGGACAGGGCTAATGAAAAACTGTTTTTT; CDR3: CASSHYRDRANEKLFF
size: -; V: TRBV12-3/TRBV12-4; J: TRBJ2-1; D: -; DNA: TGTGCCAGCAGTGGGGCTCGTGCAGATGAGCAGTTCTTC; CDR3: CASSGARADEQFF
size: -; V: TRBV5-4; J: TRBJ1-2; D: -; DNA: TGTGCCAGCAGCTTGGACGCAGGGCACTATGGCTACACCTTC; CDR3: CASSLDAGHYGYTF
size: -; V: TRBV7-9; J: TRBJ1-3; D: -; DNA: TGTGCCAGCAGCCTCAAGATAGCAAACACCATATATTTT; CDR3: CASSLKIANTIYF
size: few; V: TRBV6-5; J: TRBJ1-2; D: -; DNA: TGTGCCAGCATCAAACCGGGGGGCTATGGCTACACCTTC; CDR3: CASIKPGGYGYTF
size: -; V: TRBV7-3; J: TRBJ2-2; D: -; DNA: TGTGCCAGCAGCTTAGAGCGGAACACCGGGGAGCTGTTTTTT; CDR3: CASSLERNTGELFF
size: -; V: TRBV4-1; J: TRBJ1-5; D: -; DNA: TGCGCCAGCAGCCCCAGGGGTCAGGGGACCCAGCCCCAGCATTTT; CDR3: CASSPRGQGTQPQHF
size: -; V: TRBV10-3; J: TRBJ2-5; D: -; DNA: TGTGCCATCAGCCAAAGTCCCCCCGGCAGGGGGGTCGAAGAGACCCAGTACTTC; CDR3: CAISQSPPGRGVEETQYF
size: -; V: TRBV7-9; J: TRBJ1-6; D: -; DNA: TGTGCCAGCAGCAAATCCGGGACAAATTCACCCCTCCACTTT; CDR3: CASSKSGTNSPLHF
size: -; V: TRBV14; J: TRBJ2-7; D: -; DNA: TGTGCCAGCAGCCAAACCACTAGCACCTACGAGCAGTACTTC; CDR3: CASSQTTSTYEQYF
size: -; V: TRBV15; J: TRBJ1-2; D: TRBD1; DNA: TGTGCCACCTCCACCCGGACAGGCTTCAACTACTATGGCTACACCTTC; CDR3: CATSTRTGFNYYGYTF
size: few; V: TRBV29-1; J: TRBJ2-5; D: -; DNA: TGCAGCGTTGTGGTGCAGGGCAAGACCCAGTACTTC; CDR3: CSVVVQGKTQYF
size: once; V: TRBV7-2; J: TRBJ2-3; D: TRBD2; DNA: TGTGCCAGCAGCTTCCAAGCGGGATCAGATACGCAGTATTTT; CDR3: CASSFQAGSDTQYF
size: few; V: TRBV19; J: TRBJ2-1; D: -; DNA: TGTGCCAGTAGTGGGTGGGAAGCTACTAGGAATGAGCAGTTCTTC; CDR3: CASSGWEATRNEQFF
size: -; V: TRBV4-1; J: TRBJ1-4; D: TRBD1; DNA: TGCGCCAGCAGCCAAGCAGGGGGCGATGAAAAACTGTTTTTT; CDR3: CASSQAGGDEKLFF
size: -; V: TRBV15; J: TRBJ1-6; D: TRBD1; DNA: TGTGCCACCAGCGAGGGCGGGACAGGGCTCTCACCCCTCCACTTT; CDR3: CATSEGGTGLSPLHF
size: -; V: TRBV5-4; J: TRBJ2-2; D: TRBD2; DNA: TGTGCCAGCAGCCCGGTAGCGGGGGCGAACACCGGGGAGCTGTTTTTT; CDR3: CASSPVAGANTGELFF
size: -; V: TRBV7-8; J: TRBJ1-6; D: -; DNA: TGTGCCAGCAGCTCTGCGGGGAGCTCCTATAATTCACCCCTCCACTTT; CDR3: CASSSAGSSYNSPLHF
size: -; V: TRBV4-1; J: TRBJ2-7; D: TRBD2; DNA: TGCGCCAGCAGCCAAGTTGGGACTAGCGGGAGCGAGCAGTACTTC; CDR3: CASSQVGTSGSEQYF
size: -; V: TRBV7-6; J: TRBJ1-1; D: -; DNA: TGTGCCAGCAGCTCAGGGTGGAAGAACACTGAAGCTTTCTTT; CDR3: CASSSGWKNTEAFF
size: -; V: TRBV19; J: TRBJ1-5; D: -; DNA: TGTGCCAGTAGTAGCCCCCTGGCAGGGCACAATCAGCCCCAGCATTTT; CDR3: CASSSPLAGHNQPQHF
size: -; V: TRBV2; J: TRBJ1-1; D: TRBD1; DNA: TGTGCCAGCAGTGGGATAAAGGACAGGGCCACGGGCACTGAAGCTTTCTTT; CDR3: CASSGIKDRATGTEAFF
size: -; V: TRBV6-2/TRBV6-3; J: TRBJ1-2; D: -; DNA: TGTGCCAGCAGTTACAATATTGAGGACATCTCCTATGGCTACACCTTC; CDR3: CASSYNIEDISYGYTF
size: -; V: TRBV30; J: TRBJ2-5; D: TRBD2; DNA: TGTGCCTGGAGTGCACTAGCGGGAGGAGCAGAGACCCAGTACTTC; CDR3: CAWSALAGGAETQYF
size: -; V: TRBV7-7; J: TRBJ2-2; D: TRBD2; DNA: TGTGCTAGCAGCCCCCCGACGGGGGGTGCCGGGGAGCTGTTTTTT; CDR3: CASSPPTGGAGELFF
size: -; V: TRBV19; J: TRBJ2-1; D: -; DNA: TGTGCCAGTAGTCAGGGTGGGCCCTACAATGAGCAGTTCTTC; CDR3: CASSQGGPYNEQFF
size: -; V: TRBV27; J: TRBJ2-1; D: -; DNA: TGTGCCAGCGCTCTAGAGAACAGGGAGAGGGAGCAGTTCTTC; CDR3: CASALENREREQFF
size: -; V: TRBV24-1; J: TRBJ1-1; D: -; DNA: TGTGCCACCCGAGACTACAGGGATACTGAAGCTTTCTTT; CDR3: CATRDYRDTEAFF
size: -; V: TRBV6-5; J: TRBJ1-6; D: -; DNA: TGTGCCAGCAGCAACCGTGAGGATAATTCACCCCTCCACTTT; CDR3: CASSNREDNSPLHF
size: -; V: TRBV27; J: TRBJ1-6; D: -; DNA: TGTGCCAGCAGTTTGCCAATCGGGAATTCACCCCTCCACTTT; CDR3: CASSLPIGNSPLHF
size: -; V: TRBV5-1; J: TRBJ1-4; D: TRBD1; DNA: TGCGCCAGCAGCTTGGGGACAGGATATGAAAAACTGTTTTTT; CDR3: CASSLGTGYEKLFF
size: -; V: TRBV7-2; J: TRBJ2-5; D: -; DNA: TGTGCCAGCAGCTTAAGCAGGGGACAGACCCAGTACTTC; CDR3: CASSLSRGQTQYF
size: -; V: TRBV14; J: TRBJ2-5; D: -; DNA: TGTGCCAGCAGCCCTACAGTGTACCAAGAGACCCAGTACTTC; CDR3: CASSPTVYQETQYF
size: few; V: TRBV30; J: TRBJ2-7; D: TRBD2; DNA: TGTGCCTGGAGTGTGGCGGGAGGCCCCTACGCGCAGTACTTC; CDR3: CAWSVAGGPYAQYF
size: -; V: TRBV11-2; J: TRBJ2-1; D: TRBD2; DNA: TGTGCCAGCAGCTTAGTGGCGGGAGGGGCCTACAATGAGCAGTTCTTC; CDR3: CASSLVAGGAYNEQFF
size: -; V: TRBV6-5; J: TRBJ2-3; D: -; DNA: TGTGCCAGCAGTTACACCCCGCGGGCGGATACGCAGTATTTT; CDR3: CASSYTPRADTQYF
size: few; V: TRBV20-1; J: TRBJ2-7; D: -; DNA: TGCAGTGAGCCGAGCGGAAAGCAGTACTTC; CDR3: CSEPSGKQYF
size: -; V: TRBV24-1; J: TRBJ2-1; D: -; DNA: TGTGCCACCAGTGAGCCGGGTTCCTACAATGAGCAGTTCTTC; CDR3: CATSEPGSYNEQFF
size: -; V: TRBV10-3; J: TRBJ1-3; D: -; DNA: TGTGCCATCAGTCCGGACAGCTCTGGAAACACCATATATTTT; CDR3: CAISPDSSGNTIYF
size: -; V: TRBV7-2; J: TRBJ1-2; D: -; DNA: TGTGCCAGCAGCTTAGCGGGGGACACCTATGGCTACACCTTC; CDR3: CASSLAGDTYGYTF
size: -; V: TRBV6-2/TRBV6-3; J: TRBJ2-1; D: -; DNA: TGTGCCAGCAGTTACTCGGGACAATACAATGAGCAGTTCTTC; CDR3: CASSYSGQYNEQFF